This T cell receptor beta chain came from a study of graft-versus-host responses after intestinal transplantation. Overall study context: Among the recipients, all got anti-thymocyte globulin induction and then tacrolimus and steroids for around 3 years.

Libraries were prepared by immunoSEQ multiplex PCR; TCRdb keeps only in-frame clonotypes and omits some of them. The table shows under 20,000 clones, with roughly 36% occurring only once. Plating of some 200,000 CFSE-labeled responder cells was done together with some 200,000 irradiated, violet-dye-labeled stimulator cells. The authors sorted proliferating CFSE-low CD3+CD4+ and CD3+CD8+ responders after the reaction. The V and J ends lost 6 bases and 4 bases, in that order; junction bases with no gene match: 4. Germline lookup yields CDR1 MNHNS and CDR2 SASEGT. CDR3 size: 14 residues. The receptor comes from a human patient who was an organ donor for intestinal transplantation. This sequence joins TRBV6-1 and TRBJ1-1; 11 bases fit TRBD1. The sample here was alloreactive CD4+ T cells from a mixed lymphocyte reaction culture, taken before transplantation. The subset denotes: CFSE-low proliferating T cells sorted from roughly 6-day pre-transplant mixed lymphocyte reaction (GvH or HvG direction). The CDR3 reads CASRSGTGGTEAFF. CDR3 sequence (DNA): TGTGCCAGCAGAAGTGGGACAGGGGGCACTGAAGCTTTCTTT.